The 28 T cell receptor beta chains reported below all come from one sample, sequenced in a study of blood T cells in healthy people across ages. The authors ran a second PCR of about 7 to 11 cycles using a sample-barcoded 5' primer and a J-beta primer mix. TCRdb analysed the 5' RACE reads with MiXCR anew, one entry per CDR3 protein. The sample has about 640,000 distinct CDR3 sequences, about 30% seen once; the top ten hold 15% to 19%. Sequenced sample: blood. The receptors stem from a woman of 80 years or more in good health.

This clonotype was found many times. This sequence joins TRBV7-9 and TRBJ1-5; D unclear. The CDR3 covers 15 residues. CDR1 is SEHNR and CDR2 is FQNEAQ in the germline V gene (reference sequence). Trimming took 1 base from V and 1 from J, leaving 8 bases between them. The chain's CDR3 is CASSLDGRSNQPQHF. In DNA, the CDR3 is TGTGCCAGCAGCTTAGATGGAAGAAGCAATCAGCCCCAGCATTTT.

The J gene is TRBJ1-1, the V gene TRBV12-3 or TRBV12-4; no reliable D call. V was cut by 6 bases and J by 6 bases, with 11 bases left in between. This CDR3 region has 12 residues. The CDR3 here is CASSLFGAEAFF. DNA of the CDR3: TGTGCCAGCAGCCTTTTTGGGGCTGAAGCTTTCTTT.

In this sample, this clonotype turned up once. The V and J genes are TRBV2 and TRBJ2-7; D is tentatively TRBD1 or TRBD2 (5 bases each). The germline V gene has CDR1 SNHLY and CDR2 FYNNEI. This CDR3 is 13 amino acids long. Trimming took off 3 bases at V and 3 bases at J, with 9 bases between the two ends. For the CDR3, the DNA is TGTGCCAGCAGTGAGGGGGAGTTCTACGAGCAGTACTTC. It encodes CASSEGEFYEQYF. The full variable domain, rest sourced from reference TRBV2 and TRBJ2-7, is EPEVTQTPSHQVTQMGQEVILRCVPISNHLYFYWYRQILGQKVEFLVSFYNNEISEKSEIFDDQFSVERPDGSNFTLKIRSTKLEDSAMYFCASSEGEFYEQYFGPGTRLTVT.

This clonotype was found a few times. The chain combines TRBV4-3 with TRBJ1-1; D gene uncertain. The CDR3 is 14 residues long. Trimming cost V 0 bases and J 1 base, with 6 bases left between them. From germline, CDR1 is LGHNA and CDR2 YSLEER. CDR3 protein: CASSQEEWNTEAFF. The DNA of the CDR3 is TGCGCCAGCAGCCAAGAGGAGTGGAACACTGAAGCTTTCTTT.

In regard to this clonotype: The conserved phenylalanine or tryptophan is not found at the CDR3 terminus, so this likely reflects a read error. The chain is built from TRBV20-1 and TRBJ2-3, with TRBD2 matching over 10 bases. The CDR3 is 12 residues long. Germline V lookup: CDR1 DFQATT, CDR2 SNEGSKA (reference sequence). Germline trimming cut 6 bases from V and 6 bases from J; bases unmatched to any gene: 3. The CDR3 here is CSALAGVDTQYL. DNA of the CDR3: TGCAGTGCCCTAGCGGGGGTCGATACGCAGTATTTG.

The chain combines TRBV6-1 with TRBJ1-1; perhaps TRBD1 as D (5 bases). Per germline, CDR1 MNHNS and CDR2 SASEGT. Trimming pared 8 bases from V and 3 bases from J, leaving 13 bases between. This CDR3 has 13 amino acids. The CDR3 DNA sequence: TGTGCCAGCCGGAGGGGTTCGGACACTGAAGCTTTCTTT. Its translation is CASRRGSDTEAFF.

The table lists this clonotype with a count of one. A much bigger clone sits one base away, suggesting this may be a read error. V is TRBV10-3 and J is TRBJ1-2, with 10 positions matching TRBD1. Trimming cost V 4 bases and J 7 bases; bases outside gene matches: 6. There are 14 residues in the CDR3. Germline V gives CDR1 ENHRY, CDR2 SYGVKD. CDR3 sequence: CAISGGQGGIGYTF. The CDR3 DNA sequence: TGTGCCATCAGTGGTGGACAGGGGGGTATTGGCTACACCTTC.

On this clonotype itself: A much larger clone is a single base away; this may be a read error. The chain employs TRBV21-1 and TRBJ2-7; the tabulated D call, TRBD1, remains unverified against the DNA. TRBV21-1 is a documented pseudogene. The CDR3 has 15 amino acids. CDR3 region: CASSSSRQGEDEQYF. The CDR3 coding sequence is TGTGCCAGCAGCAGTAGCCGACAGGGTGAGGATGAGCAGTACTTC.

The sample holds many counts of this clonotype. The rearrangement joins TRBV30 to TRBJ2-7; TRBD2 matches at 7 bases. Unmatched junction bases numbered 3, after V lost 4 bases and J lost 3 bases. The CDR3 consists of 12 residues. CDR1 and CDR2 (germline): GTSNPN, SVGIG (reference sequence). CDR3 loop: CAWKPGGYEQYF. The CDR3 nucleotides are TGTGCCTGGAAGCCGGGGGGCTACGAGCAGTACTTC.

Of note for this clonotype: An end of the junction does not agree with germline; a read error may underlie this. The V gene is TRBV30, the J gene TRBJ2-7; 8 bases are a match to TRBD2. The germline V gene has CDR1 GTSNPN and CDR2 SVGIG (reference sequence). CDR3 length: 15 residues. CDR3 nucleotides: TGTGCCTGCAGTGCTAAAGCGGGGGCCCCTGACGAGCAGTACTTC. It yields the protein CACSAKAGAPDEQYF.

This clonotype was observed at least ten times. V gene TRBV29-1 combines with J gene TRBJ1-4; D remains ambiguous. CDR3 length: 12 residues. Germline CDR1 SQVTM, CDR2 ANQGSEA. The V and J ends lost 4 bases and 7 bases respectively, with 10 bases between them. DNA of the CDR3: TGCAGCGTTGTGCTTGTGGGTGAAAAACTGTTTTTT. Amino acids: CSVVLVGEKLFF.

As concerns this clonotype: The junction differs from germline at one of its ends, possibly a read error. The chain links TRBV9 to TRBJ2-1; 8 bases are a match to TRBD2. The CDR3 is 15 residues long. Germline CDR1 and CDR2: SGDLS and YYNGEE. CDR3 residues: CAGSALAGPYNEQFF. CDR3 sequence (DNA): TGTGCCGGCAGCGCGTTAGCGGGGCCCTACAATGAGCAGTTCTTC.

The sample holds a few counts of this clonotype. The CDR3 region has the DNA TGTGCCAGCAGCTTAGTCGGGACAGTTAGTCACACTGAAGCTTTCTTT. It specifies CASSLVGTVSHTEAFF. The gene calls are TRBV11-2 and TRBJ1-1; 7 bases are shared with TRBD1. CDR3 length equals 16 residues. V was pared by 1 base and J by 3 bases, with 8 bases of the junction left unmatched. Germline V CDR1 and CDR2: SGHAT, FQNNGV.

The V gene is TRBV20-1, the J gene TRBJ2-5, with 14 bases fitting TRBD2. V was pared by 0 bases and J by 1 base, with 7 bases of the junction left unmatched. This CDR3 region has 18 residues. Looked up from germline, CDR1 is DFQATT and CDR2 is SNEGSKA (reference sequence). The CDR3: CSARDLTSGRAFQETQYF. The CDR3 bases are TGCAGTGCTAGAGATCTGACTAGCGGGAGGGCATTCCAAGAGACCCAGTACTTC.

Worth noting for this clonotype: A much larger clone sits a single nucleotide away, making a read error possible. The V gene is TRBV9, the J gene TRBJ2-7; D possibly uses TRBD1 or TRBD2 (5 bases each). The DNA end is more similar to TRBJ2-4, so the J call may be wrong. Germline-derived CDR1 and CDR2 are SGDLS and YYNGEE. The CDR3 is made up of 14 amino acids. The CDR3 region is CASGVEGPENIQYF. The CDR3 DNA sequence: TGTGCCAGCGGCGTTGAGGGACCGGAAAACATTCAGTACTTC.

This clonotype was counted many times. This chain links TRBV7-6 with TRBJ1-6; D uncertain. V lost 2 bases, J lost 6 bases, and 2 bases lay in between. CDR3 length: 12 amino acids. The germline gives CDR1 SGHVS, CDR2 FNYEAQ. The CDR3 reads CASSLTNSPLHF. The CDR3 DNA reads TGTGCCAGCAGCTTAACTAATTCACCCCTCCACTTT.

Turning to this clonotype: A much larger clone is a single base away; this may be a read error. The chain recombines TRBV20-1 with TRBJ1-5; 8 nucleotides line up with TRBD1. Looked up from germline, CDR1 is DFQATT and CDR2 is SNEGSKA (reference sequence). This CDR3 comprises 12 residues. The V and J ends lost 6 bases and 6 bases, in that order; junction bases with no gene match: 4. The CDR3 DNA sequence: TGCAGTGCATTGGACAGGGCTCAGCCCCAGCATTTT. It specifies CSALDRAQPQHF.

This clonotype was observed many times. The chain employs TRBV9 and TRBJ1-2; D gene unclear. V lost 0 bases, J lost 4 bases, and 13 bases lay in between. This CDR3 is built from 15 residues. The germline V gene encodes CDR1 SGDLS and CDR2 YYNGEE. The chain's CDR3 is CASSVEGTAGYGYTF. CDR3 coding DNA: TGTGCCAGCAGCGTAGAAGGAACCGCTGGCTATGGCTACACCTTC. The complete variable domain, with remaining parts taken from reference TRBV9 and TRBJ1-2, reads DSGVTQTPKHLITATGQRVTLRCSPRSGDLSVYWYQQSLDQGLQFLIQYYNGEERAKGNILERFSAQQFPDLHSELNLSSLELGDSALYFCASSVEGTAGYGYTFGSGTRLTVV.

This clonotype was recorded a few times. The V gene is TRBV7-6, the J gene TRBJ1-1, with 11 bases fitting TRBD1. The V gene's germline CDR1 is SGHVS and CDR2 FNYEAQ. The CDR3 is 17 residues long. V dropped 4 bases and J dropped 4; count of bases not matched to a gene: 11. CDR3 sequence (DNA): TGTGCCAGCAGCTCCCGCGGACAGGGGGCGATGGGCACTGAAGCTTTCTTT. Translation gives CASSSRGQGAMGTEAFF.

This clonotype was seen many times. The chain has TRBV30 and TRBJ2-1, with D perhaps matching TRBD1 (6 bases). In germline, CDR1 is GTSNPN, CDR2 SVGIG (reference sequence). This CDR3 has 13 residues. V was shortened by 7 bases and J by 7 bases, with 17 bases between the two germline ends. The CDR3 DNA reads TGTGCCTCGGACAGTCGAGAGGGGAATGAGCAGTTCTTC. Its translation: CASDSREGNEQFF.

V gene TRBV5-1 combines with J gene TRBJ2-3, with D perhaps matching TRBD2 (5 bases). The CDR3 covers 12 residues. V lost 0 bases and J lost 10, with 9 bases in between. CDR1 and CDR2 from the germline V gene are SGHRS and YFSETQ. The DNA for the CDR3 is TGCGCCAGCAGCTTGGGGGAGCTACCGCAGTATTTT. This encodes CASSLGELPQYF.

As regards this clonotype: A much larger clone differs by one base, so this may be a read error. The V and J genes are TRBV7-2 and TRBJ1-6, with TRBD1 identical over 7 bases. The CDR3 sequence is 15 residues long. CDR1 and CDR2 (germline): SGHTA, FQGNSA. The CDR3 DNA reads TGTGCCGGCAGCTTCACTGTGACAGGGAGTTCACCCCTCCACTTT. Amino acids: CAGSFTVTGSSPLHF.

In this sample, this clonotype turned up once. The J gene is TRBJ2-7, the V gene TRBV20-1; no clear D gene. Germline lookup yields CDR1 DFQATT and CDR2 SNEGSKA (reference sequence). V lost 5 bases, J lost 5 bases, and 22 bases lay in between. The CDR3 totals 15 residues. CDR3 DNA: TGCAGTGCTCCGAATACGCCCCGTTCTCTCCACGAGCAGTACTTC. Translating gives CSAPNTPRSLHEQYF.

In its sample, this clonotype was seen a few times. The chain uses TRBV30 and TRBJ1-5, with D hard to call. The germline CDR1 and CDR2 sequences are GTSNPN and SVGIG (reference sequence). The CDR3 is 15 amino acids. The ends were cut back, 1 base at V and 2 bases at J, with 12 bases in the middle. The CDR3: CAWSGRSPGNQPQHF. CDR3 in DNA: TGTGCCTGGAGTGGCAGGTCCCCGGGCAATCAGCCCCAGCATTTT.

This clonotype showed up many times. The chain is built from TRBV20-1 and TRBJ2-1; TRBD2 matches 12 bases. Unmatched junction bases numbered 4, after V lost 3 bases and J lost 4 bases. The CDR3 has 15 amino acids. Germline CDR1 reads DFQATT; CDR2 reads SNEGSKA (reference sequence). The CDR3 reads CSARASGGGYNEQFF. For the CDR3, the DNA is TGCAGTGCTAGGGCTAGCGGGGGGGGATACAATGAGCAGTTCTTC.

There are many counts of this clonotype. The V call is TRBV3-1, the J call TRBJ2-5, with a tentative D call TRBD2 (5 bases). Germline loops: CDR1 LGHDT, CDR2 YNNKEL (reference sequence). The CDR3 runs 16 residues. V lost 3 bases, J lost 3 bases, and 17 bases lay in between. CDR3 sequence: CASSHGRGGWEETQYF. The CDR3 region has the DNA TGTGCCAGCAGCCATGGCCGCGGAGGTTGGGAAGAGACCCAGTACTTC.

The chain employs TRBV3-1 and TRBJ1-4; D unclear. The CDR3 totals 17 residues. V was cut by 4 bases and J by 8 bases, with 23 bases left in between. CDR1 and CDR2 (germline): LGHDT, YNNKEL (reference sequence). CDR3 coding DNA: TGTGCCAGCAGCCGTACTCACCCGGGCGTAACTGGGGAAAAACTGTTTTTT. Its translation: CASSRTHPGVTGEKLFF.

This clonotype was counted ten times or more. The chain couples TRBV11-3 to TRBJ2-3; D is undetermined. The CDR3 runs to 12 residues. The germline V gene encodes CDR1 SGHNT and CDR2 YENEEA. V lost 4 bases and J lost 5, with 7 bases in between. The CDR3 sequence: CASSYDGDTQYF. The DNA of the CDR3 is TGTGCCAGCAGCTACGACGGAGATACGCAGTATTTT.